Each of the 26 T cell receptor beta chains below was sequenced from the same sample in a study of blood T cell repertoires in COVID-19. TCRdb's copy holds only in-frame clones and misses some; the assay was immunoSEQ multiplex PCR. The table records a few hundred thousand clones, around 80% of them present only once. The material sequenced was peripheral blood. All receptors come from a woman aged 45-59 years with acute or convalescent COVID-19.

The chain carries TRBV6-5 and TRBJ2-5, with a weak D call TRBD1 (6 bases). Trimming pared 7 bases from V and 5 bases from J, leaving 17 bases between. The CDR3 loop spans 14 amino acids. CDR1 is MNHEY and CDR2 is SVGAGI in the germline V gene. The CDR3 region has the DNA TGTGCCAGCACTCAAAGGGGGTTGGGGGAGACCCAGTACTTC. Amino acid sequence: CASTQRGLGETQYF.

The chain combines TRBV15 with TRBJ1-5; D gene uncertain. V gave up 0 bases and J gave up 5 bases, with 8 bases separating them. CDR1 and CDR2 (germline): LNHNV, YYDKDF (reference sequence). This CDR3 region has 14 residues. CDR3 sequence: CATSRDEGDQPQHF. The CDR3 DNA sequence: TGTGCCACCAGCAGAGATGAGGGAGATCAGCCCCAGCATTTT. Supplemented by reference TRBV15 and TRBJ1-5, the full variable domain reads DAMVIQNPRYQVTQFGKPVTLSCSQTLNHNVMYWYQQKSSQAPKLLFHYYDKDFNNEADTPDNFQSRRPNTSFCFLDIRSPGLGDTAMYLCATSRDEGDQPQHFGDGTRLSIL.

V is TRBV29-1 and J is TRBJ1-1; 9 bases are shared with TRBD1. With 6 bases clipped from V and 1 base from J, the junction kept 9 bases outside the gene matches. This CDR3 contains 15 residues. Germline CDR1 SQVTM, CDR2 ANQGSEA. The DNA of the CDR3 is TGCAGCGTGGGTGCCCAACAGGGGGCGAACACTGAAGCTTTCTTT. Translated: CSVGAQQGANTEAFF.

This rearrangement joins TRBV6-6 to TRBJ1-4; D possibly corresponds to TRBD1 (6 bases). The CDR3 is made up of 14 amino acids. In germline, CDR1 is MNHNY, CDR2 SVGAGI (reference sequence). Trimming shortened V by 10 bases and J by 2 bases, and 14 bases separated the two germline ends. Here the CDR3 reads CATGTGTTNEKLFF. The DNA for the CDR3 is TGTGCCACAGGCACAGGGACGACTAATGAAAAACTGTTTTTT.

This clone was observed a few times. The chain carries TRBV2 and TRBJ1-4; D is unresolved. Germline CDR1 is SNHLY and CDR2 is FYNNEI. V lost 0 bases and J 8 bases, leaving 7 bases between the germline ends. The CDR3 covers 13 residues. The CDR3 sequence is CASSEARYEKLFF. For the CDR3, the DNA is TGTGCCAGCAGTGAAGCGCGATACGAAAAACTGTTTTTT.

The CDR3 loop is CASPELLAGGRRSGELFF. The CDR3 nucleotides are TGCGCCAGCCCTGAGTTACTAGCGGGGGGGCGAAGGAGCGGGGAGCTGTTTTTT. J is TRBJ2-2 and V is TRBV10-1; 13 nucleotides match TRBD2. CDR3 length: 18 residues. Unmatched junction bases numbered 16, after V lost 8 bases and J lost 7 bases. Germline-derived CDR1 and CDR2 are WNHNN and SYGVQD (reference sequence).

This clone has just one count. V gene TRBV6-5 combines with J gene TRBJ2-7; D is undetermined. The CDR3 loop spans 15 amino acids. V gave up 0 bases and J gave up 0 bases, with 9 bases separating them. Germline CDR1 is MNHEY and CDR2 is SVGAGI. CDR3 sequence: CASSYSHSASYEQYF. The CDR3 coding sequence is TGTGCCAGCAGTTACTCCCACTCCGCCTCCTACGAGCAGTACTTC.

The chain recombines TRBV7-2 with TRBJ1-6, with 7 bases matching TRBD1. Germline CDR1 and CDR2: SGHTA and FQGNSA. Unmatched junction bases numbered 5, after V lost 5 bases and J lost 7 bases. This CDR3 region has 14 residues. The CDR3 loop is CASSRQGMNSPLHF. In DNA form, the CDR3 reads TGTGCCAGCAGCAGACAGGGAATGAATTCACCCCTCCACTTT.

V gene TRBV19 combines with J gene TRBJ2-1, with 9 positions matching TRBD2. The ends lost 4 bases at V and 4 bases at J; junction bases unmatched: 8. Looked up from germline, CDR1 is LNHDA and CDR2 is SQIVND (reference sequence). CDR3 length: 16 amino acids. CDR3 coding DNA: TGTGCCAGTAGTAGCCTCACTAGCGGGCGTTACAATGAGCAGTTCTTC. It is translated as CASSSLTSGRYNEQFF.

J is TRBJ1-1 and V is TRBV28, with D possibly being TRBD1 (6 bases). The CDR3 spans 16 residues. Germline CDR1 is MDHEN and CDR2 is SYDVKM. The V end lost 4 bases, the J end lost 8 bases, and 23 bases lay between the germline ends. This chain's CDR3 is CASSSQVMSRGWEAFF. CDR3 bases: TGTGCCAGCAGTTCTCAGGTGATGAGCAGGGGTTGGGAAGCTTTCTTT.

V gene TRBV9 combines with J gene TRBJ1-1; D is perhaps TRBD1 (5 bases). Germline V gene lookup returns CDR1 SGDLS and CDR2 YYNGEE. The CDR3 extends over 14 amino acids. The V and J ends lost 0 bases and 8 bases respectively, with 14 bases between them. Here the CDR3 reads CASSVGAGLGEAFF. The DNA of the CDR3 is TGTGCCAGCAGCGTAGGGGCAGGGCTAGGAGAAGCTTTCTTT.

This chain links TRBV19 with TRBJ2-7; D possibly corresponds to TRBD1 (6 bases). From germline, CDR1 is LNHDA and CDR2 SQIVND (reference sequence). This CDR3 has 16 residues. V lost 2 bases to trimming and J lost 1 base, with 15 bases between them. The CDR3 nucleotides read TGTGCCAGTAGTATATCGACAGGTAAATGGTCCTACGAGCAGTACTTC. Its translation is CASSISTGKWSYEQYF. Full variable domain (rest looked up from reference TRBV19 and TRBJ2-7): DGGITQSPKYLFRKEGQNVTLSCEQNLNHDAMYWYRQDPGQGLRLIYYSQIVNDFQKGDIAEGYSVSREKKESFPLTVTSAQKNPTAFYLCASSISTGKWSYEQYFGPGTRLTVT.

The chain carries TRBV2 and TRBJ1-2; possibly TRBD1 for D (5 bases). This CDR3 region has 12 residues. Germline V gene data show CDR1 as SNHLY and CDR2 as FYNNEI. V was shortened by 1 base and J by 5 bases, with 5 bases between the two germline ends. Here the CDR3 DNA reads TGTGCCAGCAGTGAAGAGGGGTATGGCTACACCTTC. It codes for CASSEEGYGYTF.

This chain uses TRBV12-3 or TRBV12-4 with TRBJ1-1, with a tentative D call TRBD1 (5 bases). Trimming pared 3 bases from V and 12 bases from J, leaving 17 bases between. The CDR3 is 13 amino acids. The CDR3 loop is CASSFGGGLPTFF. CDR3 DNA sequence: TGTGCCAGCAGTTTCGGGGGAGGTTTGCCGACTTTCTTT.

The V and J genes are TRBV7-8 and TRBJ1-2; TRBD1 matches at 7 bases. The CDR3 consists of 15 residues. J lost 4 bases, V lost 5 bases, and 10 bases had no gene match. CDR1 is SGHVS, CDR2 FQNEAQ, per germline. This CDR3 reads CASSRSTGDSYGYTF. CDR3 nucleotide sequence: TGTGCCAGCAGCCGATCCACAGGGGACTCCTATGGCTACACCTTC.

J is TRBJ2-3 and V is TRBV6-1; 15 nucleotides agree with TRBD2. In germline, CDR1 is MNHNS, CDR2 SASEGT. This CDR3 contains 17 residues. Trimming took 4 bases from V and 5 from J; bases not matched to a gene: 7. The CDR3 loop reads CASSVRTSGGALDTQYF. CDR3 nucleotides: TGTGCCAGCAGTGTTCGGACTAGCGGGGGGGCCCTAGATACGCAGTATTTT.

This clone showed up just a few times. In DNA, the CDR3 is TGTGCCATCGCACAGGGGATAACCTACGAGCAGTACGTC. Translated: CAIAQGITYEQYV. The J gene is TRBJ2-7, the V gene TRBV6-5; 7 nucleotides line up with TRBD1. The germline V gene encodes CDR1 MNHEY and CDR2 SVGAGI. V lost 10 bases and J lost 2; bases outside the gene matches: 8. The CDR3 is made up of 13 amino acids.

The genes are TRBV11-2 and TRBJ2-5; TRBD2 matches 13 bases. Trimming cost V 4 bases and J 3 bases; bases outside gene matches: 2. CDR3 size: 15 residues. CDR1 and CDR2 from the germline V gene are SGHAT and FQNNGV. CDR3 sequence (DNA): TGTGCCAGCAGCTCCGGACTAGCGGGAGAAGAGACCCAGTACTTC. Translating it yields CASSSGLAGEETQYF. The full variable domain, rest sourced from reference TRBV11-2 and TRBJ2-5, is EAGVAQSPRYKIIEKRQSVAFWCNPISGHATLYWYQQILGQGPKLLIQFQNNGVVDDSQLPKDRFSAERLKGVDSTLKIQPAKLEDSAVYLCASSSGLAGEETQYFGPGTRLLVL.

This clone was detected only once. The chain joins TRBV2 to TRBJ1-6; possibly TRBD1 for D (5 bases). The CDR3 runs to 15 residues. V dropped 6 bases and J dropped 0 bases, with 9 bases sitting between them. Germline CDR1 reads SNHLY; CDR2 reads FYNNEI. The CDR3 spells CASRGGSSYNSPLHF. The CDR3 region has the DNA TGTGCCAGCAGGGGGGGGAGCTCCTATAATTCACCCCTCCACTTT.

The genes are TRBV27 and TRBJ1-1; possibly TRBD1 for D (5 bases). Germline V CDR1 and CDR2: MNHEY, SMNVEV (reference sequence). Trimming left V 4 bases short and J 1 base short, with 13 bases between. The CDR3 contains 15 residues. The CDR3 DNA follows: TGTGCCAGCAGTTCCAGCCAGGGTCCGAACACTGAAGCTTTCTTT. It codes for CASSSSQGPNTEAFF.

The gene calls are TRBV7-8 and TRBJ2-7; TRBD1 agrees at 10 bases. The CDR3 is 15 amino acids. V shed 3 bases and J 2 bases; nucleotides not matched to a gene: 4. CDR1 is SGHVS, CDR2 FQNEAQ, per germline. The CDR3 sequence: CASSFGGQGTYEQYF. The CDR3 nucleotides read TGTGCCAGCAGCTTTGGGGGACAGGGGACCTACGAGCAGTACTTC.

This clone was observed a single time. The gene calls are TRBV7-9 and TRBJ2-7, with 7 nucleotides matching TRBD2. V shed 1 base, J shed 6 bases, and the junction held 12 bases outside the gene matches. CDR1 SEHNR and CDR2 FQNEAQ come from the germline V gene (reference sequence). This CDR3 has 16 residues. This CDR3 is CASSLGLADGLSEQYV. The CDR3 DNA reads TGTGCCAGCAGCTTAGGGCTAGCGGATGGTCTCTCCGAGCAGTACGTC.

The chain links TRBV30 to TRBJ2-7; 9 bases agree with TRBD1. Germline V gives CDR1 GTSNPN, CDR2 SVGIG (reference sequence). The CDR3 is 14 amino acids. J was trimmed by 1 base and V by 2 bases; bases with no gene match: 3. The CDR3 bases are TGTGCCTGGAGTAGGGGGACAGGGTCCTACGAGCAGTACTTC. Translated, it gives CAWSRGTGSYEQYF.

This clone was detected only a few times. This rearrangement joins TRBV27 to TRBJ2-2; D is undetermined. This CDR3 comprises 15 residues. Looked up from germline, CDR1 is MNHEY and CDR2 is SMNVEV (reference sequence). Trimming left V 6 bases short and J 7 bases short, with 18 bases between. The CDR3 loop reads CASSRSTASGGELFF. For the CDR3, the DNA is TGTGCCAGCAGCCGATCTACCGCCTCGGGCGGGGAGCTGTTTTTT.

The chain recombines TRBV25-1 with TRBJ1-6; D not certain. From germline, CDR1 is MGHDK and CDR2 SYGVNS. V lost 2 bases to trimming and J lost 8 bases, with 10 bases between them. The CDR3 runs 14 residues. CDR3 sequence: CASSELGGYSPLHF. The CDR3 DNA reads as TGTGCCAGCAGTGAACTAGGCGGGTATTCACCCCTCCACTTT.

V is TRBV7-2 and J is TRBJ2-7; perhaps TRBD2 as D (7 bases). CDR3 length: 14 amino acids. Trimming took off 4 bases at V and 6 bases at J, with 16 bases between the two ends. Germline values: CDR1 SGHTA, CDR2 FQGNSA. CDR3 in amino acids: CASSWGGREGEQYF. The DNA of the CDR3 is TGTGCCAGCAGCTGGGGGGGCAGGGAAGGCGAGCAGTACTTC.